The 25 T cell receptor beta chains below all came from one sample that was sequenced in a study of naive and memory T cell subsets. Two oligonucleotides, mixed equimolar, formed the beta constant-region primer covering TRBC1 and TRBC2. TCRdb reanalysed the UMI-ligation and nested PCR reads using MiXCR and keeps one entry per CDR3 protein. The sample holds some 83,000 distinct CDR3 sequences; about 12% are singletons and the top ten take over 0.75%. The sample consisted of central memory CD4+ T cells from blood. The receptors were gathered from a human donor in good health.

This clonotype was seen at least ten times. The chain has TRBV3-1 and TRBJ1-1, with a tentative D call TRBD1 (6 bases). CDR1 is LGHDT, CDR2 YNNKEL, per germline (reference sequence). The CDR3 is 12 amino acids. V shed 1 base and J shed 10 bases, with 10 bases lying between them. The CDR3 protein is CASSQGKGGAFF. The CDR3 region has the DNA TGTGCCAGCAGCCAAGGGAAGGGGGGAGCTTTCTTT.

In this sample, this clonotype turned up a few times. This chain uses TRBV5-1 with TRBJ1-1, with 7 bases fitting TRBD1. The V segment lost 0 bases and the J segment 5 bases; nucleotides outside the gene matches: 7. This CDR3 is 15 amino acids long. Germline V CDR1 and CDR2: SGHRS, YFSETQ. In DNA form, the CDR3 reads TGCGCCAGCAGCTTGGTAGGGGGCGGATGGACTGAAGCTTTCTTT. Amino acid sequence: CASSLVGGGWTEAFF.

This clonotype showed up many times. The gene calls are TRBV7-3 and TRBJ2-7; TRBD2 agrees at 8 bases. V was clipped by 6 bases and J by 4 bases; unmatched bases: 14. Per the germline V gene, CDR1 is SGHTA and CDR2 is FQGTGA. CDR3 length: 16 residues. For the CDR3, the DNA is TGTGCCAGCAGTCGGGGAGCGGGAGTTGGTGGGTACGAGCAGTACTTC. It translates to CASSRGAGVGGYEQYF.

The V gene is TRBV5-4, the J gene TRBJ2-2; 11 bases are a match to TRBD1. Germline CDR1 reads SGHNT; CDR2 reads YYREEE (reference sequence). V shed 3 bases, J shed 3 bases, and the junction held 4 bases outside the gene matches. The CDR3 extends over 16 amino acids. CDR3 residues: CASSSDRGPDTGELFF. The CDR3 coding sequence is TGTGCCAGCAGCTCGGACAGGGGGCCCGACACCGGGGAGCTGTTTTTT.

The V and J genes are TRBV5-1 and TRBJ1-2; 7 bases line up with TRBD1. CDR1 and CDR2 from the germline V gene are SGHRS and YFSETQ. The CDR3 spans 15 residues. Trimming at V came to 3 bases and at J to 10 bases, leaving 15 bases not matched to a gene. The CDR3 coding sequence is TGCGCCAGCAGCTCGGGACAGCCGAGGTCTATAGACTACACCTTC. Protein product: CASSSGQPRSIDYTF.

This clonotype was observed a handful of times. The chain joins TRBV12-3 or TRBV12-4 to TRBJ2-1, with D perhaps matching TRBD1 (6 bases). The V end lost 3 bases, the J end lost 4 bases, and 10 bases lay between the germline ends. The CDR3 has 14 residues. The CDR3 DNA follows: TGTGCCAGCAGTTTCGGGACATTTTACAATGAGCAGTTCTTC. This gives the protein CASSFGTFYNEQFF.

The chain has TRBV7-8 and TRBJ1-3; unclear D gene. In germline, CDR1 is SGHVS, CDR2 FQNEAQ. Between the trimmed V and J ends, which lost 1 base and 2 bases, there was a span of 12 bases. The length of the CDR3 is 16 residues. The DNA of the CDR3 is TGTGCCAGCAGCTTAGGGGGAAGAGGGACTGGAAACACCATATATTTT. Translating gives CASSLGGRGTGNTIYF.

The chain carries TRBV10-3 and TRBJ2-2; 8 nucleotides match TRBD1. Germline CDR1 is ENHRY and CDR2 is SYGVKD. The V and J ends lost 11 bases and 1 base, in that order; junction bases with no gene match: 6. The CDR3 covers 14 residues. CDR3 sequence: CAAQGQENTGELFF. CDR3 nucleotide sequence: TGTGCCGCTCAGGGACAGGAGAACACCGGGGAGCTGTTTTTT.

The CDR3 region is CASSRRTSGRGSSYEQYF. The CDR3 DNA reads as TGTGCCAGCAGCCGACGGACTAGCGGGAGGGGAAGCTCCTACGAGCAGTACTTC. This chain uses TRBV7-9 with TRBJ2-7; TRBD2 aligns across 15 bases. Germline V lookup: CDR1 SEHNR, CDR2 FQNEAQ (reference sequence). The length of the CDR3 is 18 residues. Trimming cost V 5 bases and J 0 bases; bases outside gene matches: 8.

V and J are TRBV24-1 and TRBJ2-7, with TRBD2 identical over 11 bases. The CDR3 has 15 amino acids. The trim removed 6 bases at V and 7 bases at J, leaving 10 bases unmatched. In germline, CDR1 is KGHDR, CDR2 SFDVKD. The CDR3 sequence is CATSQGTSGHTEQYF. The CDR3 DNA is TGTGCCACCAGTCAAGGGACTAGCGGACATACGGAGCAGTACTTC.

Of note for this clonotype: This may arise from a read error, as a much more abundant clone is one base away. The chain uses TRBV3-1 and TRBJ2-1; tentative D call: TRBD2 (6 bases). Per germline, CDR1 LGHDT and CDR2 YNNKEL (reference sequence). The CDR3 runs 15 residues. CDR3 DNA sequence: TGTGCCAGCAGCCAAGATTATGGGAGGAACAATGAGAAGTTCTTC. Encoded protein: CASSQDYGRNNEKFF.

The chain joins TRBV3-1 to TRBJ2-1, with a possible D match to TRBD1 (6 bases). V shed 4 bases and J shed 7 bases, with 11 bases lying between them. This CDR3 spans 13 amino acids. Germline V gene lookup returns CDR1 LGHDT and CDR2 YNNKEL (reference sequence). The CDR3 sequence is CASSPRGWNEQFF. Written as DNA, the CDR3 is TGTGCCAGCAGCCCTAGGGGGTGGAATGAGCAGTTCTTC.

Only a few counts were recorded for this clonotype. The chain joins TRBV18 to TRBJ1-5, with D unresolved. The CDR3 is made up of 14 amino acids. V lost 2 bases, J lost 4 bases, and 9 bases lay in between. CDR1 KGHSH and CDR2 LQKENI come from the germline V gene. Here the CDR3 DNA reads TGTGCCAGCTCACCATATGGCGGGAATCAGCCCCAGCATTTT. This codes for CASSPYGGNQPQHF.

This clonotype occurred a few times. This rearrangement joins TRBV5-1 to TRBJ2-3; D gene ambiguous. Germline CDR1 and CDR2: SGHRS and YFSETQ. This CDR3 is built from 17 residues. V was trimmed by 0 bases and J by 0 bases, leaving 14 bases between them. This chain's CDR3 is CASSLAQPPFSTDTQYF. CDR3 sequence (DNA): TGCGCCAGCAGCTTGGCCCAGCCACCCTTTAGCACAGATACGCAGTATTTT.

This chain connects TRBV5-5 to TRBJ2-5, with 9 bases aligning to TRBD2. The CDR3 covers 16 residues. In germline, CDR1 is SGHKS, CDR2 YYEKEE (reference sequence). V was clipped by 4 bases and J by 6 bases; unmatched bases: 13. The CDR3 sequence: CASSRSSGTSFKTQYF. CDR3 in DNA: TGTGCCAGCAGCAGGTCCAGCGGGACTAGCTTTAAGACCCAGTACTTC.

The chain links TRBV5-4 to TRBJ2-4; D assignment may be TRBD1 or TRBD2 (6 bases each). Trimming took 0 bases from V and 5 from J, leaving 12 bases between them. Per the germline V gene, CDR1 is SGHNT and CDR2 is YYREEE (reference sequence). The CDR3 contains 15 residues. The CDR3 DNA is TGTGCCAGCAGCTTGGATCAACGGGGGCAAAACATTCAGTACTTC. This encodes CASSLDQRGQNIQYF.

V gene TRBV20-1 combines with J gene TRBJ2-1, with D unresolved. The CDR3 is 14 residues long. CDR1 and CDR2 (germline): DFQATT, SNEGSKA (reference sequence). Trimming pared 2 bases from V and 4 bases from J, leaving 12 bases between. The CDR3 region has the DNA TGCAGTGCTAGAAATCCTACTGGGTACAATGAGCAGTTCTTC. Translated, it gives CSARNPTGYNEQFF.

This clonotype occurred many times. The chain joins TRBV4-2 to TRBJ1-1, with a tentative D call TRBD1 (5 bases). The V end lost 0 bases, the J end lost 1 base, and 21 bases lay between the germline ends. Germline V CDR1 and CDR2: LGHNA, YNFKEQ. CDR3 length equals 19 residues. CDR3 residues: CASSQDIGGGTSWNTEAFF. The DNA of the CDR3 is TGTGCCAGCAGCCAAGATATTGGGGGAGGAACCTCCTGGAACACTGAAGCTTTCTTT.

This clonotype was detected only a few times. Compared with germline, one end of the junction differs, possibly owing to a read error. CDR3 bases: TGCGCCACCAGCCAGGGGCAGAGCACAGATACGCAGTATTTT. As protein: CATSQGQSTDTQYF. V and J are TRBV5-1 and TRBJ2-3, with a weak D call TRBD1 (6 bases). The CDR3 has 14 amino acids. CDR1 is SGHRS, CDR2 YFSETQ, per germline.

The rearrangement uses TRBV21-1 and TRBJ2-1; the table assigns TRBD2, which was not confirmed against the DNA. TRBV21-1 is described as a pseudogene. The CDR3 sequence is 14 residues long. CDR3 sequence (DNA): TGTGCCAGCAGCAAAGCCGCGGGGGAGGATGAGCAGTTCTTC. Protein sequence: CASSKAAGEDEQFF.

The chain combines TRBV30 with TRBJ2-3; D not certain. V was shortened by 5 bases and J by 9 bases, with 12 bases between the two germline ends. Per the germline V gene, CDR1 is GTSNPN and CDR2 is SVGIG (reference sequence). The CDR3 length is 11 residues. CDR3 residues: CAWGVGSTQYF. CDR3 coding DNA: TGTGCCTGGGGGGTGGGCTCGACGCAGTATTTT.

This chain joins TRBV4-1 and TRBJ2-3; D perhaps matches TRBD2 (5 bases). V lost 4 bases and J 4 bases, leaving 15 bases between the germline ends. In germline, CDR1 is MGHRA, CDR2 YSYEKL. This CDR3 is 15 amino acids long. CDR3 bases: TGCGCCAGCAGCCCTCAAGAGGGAGCGGCAGATACGCAGTATTTT. Residues: CASSPQEGAADTQYF.

V usage is TRBV6-6 and J usage is TRBJ1-3; D remains unclear. Germline assignment: CDR1 MNHNY and CDR2 SVGAGI (reference sequence). The CDR3 length is 16 residues. The V and J ends lost 2 bases and 0 bases respectively, with 11 bases between them. CDR3 sequence reads: CASSYRASFSGNTIYF. As DNA, the CDR3 is TGTGCCAGCAGTTACAGAGCCAGCTTCTCTGGAAACACCATATATTTT.

In this sample, this clonotype turned up a few times. The CDR3 DNA is TGTGCCAGCAGTGCGAACTACGAGCAGTACTTC. As protein: CASSANYEQYF. The V and J genes are TRBV25-1 and TRBJ2-7; no clear D gene. Trimming left V 4 bases short and J 3 bases short, with 4 bases between. The CDR3 is 11 residues long. The germline V gene has CDR1 MGHDK and CDR2 SYGVNS.

The chain has TRBV6-6 and TRBJ2-3; 14 nucleotides line up with TRBD2. The trim removed 7 bases at V and 5 bases at J, leaving 5 bases unmatched. This CDR3 comprises 15 residues. Germline-derived CDR1 and CDR2 are MNHNY and SVGAGI (reference sequence). The CDR3 sequence is CASKVTSGREDTQYF. The CDR3 DNA follows: TGTGCCAGCAAGGTGACTAGCGGGAGGGAAGATACGCAGTATTTT.